The rows below give T cell receptor beta chains drawn from one sample of a study of beta chain features in type 1 diabetes. The protocol was immunoSEQ multiplex PCR, while the TCRdb copy is restricted to in-frame clones and leaves out a portion. Of around 160,000 clones listed, 40% to 55% are singletons. Input material: Tregs from blood. Source of these receptors: a man younger than 30 in good health. Both conserved end residues are part of each CDR3. The order of the fields is J gene, D gene, clone size, V gene, CDR3 DNA, CDR3 protein. The D gene is left open where the match is weak. A row's size may be missing; if present it is once, few, many or a size class.

>TRBJ1-6|-|-|TRBV5-1
TGCGCCAGCAGCTTTCGTAGGGGAACGGGGGATTCACCCCTCCACTTT
CASSFRRGTGDSPLHF
>TRBJ2-5|TRBD1|once|TRBV9
TGTGCCAGCAGCGTAGAGGCAGGGGGCAAAGAGACCCAGTACTTC
CASSVEAGGKETQYF
>TRBJ1-5|-|-|TRBV21-1
TGTGCCAGCAGCAAAGATCGCCAGTCCGGGGGTGATCAGCCCCAGCATTTT
CASSKDRQSGGDQPQHF
>TRBJ2-5|TRBD2|once|TRBV6-1
TGTGCCAGCAGTGTTCTAGCGGGAGGACAAGGGGCTCAAGAGACCCAGTACTTC
CASSVLAGGQGAQETQYF
>TRBJ1-5|-|-|TRBV29-1
TGCAGCGTTGCGCAGGGCAATCAGCCCCAGCATTTT
CSVAQGNQPQHF
>TRBJ1-1|-|few|TRBV28
TGTGCCAGCAGTTTTACGGGTCGCGCGAACACTGAAGCTTTCTTT
CASSFTGRANTEAFF
>TRBJ2-6|-|-|TRBV29-1
TGCAGCGTGGGGGCGGGTCCTGGGGCCAACGTCCTGACTTTC
CSVGAGPGANVLTF
>TRBJ2-6|-|once|TRBV9
TGTGCCAGCAGCAAGAGCTCTGGGGCCAACGTCCTGACTTTC
CASSKSSGANVLTF
>TRBJ2-5|TRBD2|-|TRBV18
TGTGCCAGCTCACCCGGGACTAGCGGGACACTCCAAGAGACCCAGTACTTC
CASSPGTSGTLQETQYF
>TRBJ2-7|-|few|TRBV30
TGTGCCTGGAGTCTAGTTAGGGCGGGCGAGCAGTACTTC
CAWSLVRAGEQYF
>TRBJ2-1|TRBD2|few|TRBV6-5
TGTGCCAGCACGAGTCTAGCGGGGGGGTACAATGAGCAGTTCTTC
CASTSLAGGYNEQFF
>TRBJ2-7|-|-|TRBV7-2
TGTGCCAGCAGCTTATTAGGCGGGGCTTCCTACGAGCAGTACTTC
CASSLLGGASYEQYF
>TRBJ2-6|-|-|TRBV7-2
TGTGCCAGCAGCTTAGTGGGGACTGAGGCCGTGGCCAACGTCCTGACTTTC
CASSLVGTEAVANVLTF
>TRBJ1-2|TRBD1|-|TRBV7-8
TGTGCCAGCAGCTTTCTCCAGGGGGCGCGGGTGGGCTATGGCTACACCTTC
CASSFLQGARVGYGYTF
>TRBJ2-3|-|-|TRBV21-1
TGTGCCAGCACCCTAACTTATTTCACAGATACGCAGTATTTT
CASTLTYFTDTQYF
>TRBJ2-1|TRBD2|-|TRBV7-2
TGTGCCAGCAGTCCGCGTAGCGGGGGGGCCCGGGGGACTGAGCAGTTCTTC
CASSPRSGGARGTEQFF
>TRBJ2-3|-|-|TRBV29-1
TGCAGCTTGCGGGGGCCCCGGGGAGATACGCAGTATTTT
CSLRGPRGDTQYF
>TRBJ2-2|TRBD2|-|TRBV7-2
TGTGCCAGCAGCTTTTGGGGACTAGCGGGCCCCACCGGGGAGCTGTTTTTT
CASSFWGLAGPTGELFF
>TRBJ2-7|TRBD2|-|TRBV7-2
TGTGCCAGCAGCGGATTTAGCGGGTTCTACGAGCAGTACTTC
CASSGFSGFYEQYF
>TRBJ2-5|TRBD2|-|TRBV6-1
TGTGCCAGCAGCCTCACTAGCGGAGAGACCCAGTACTTC
CASSLTSGETQYF
>TRBJ2-1|TRBD1|-|TRBV20-1
TGCAGTGCTTCAGGGGGCGAGCAGTTCTTC
CSASGGEQFF
>TRBJ2-1|-|-|TRBV7-2
TGTGCCAGCAGCTCACGAGGGGGACGTGAGCAGTTCTTC
CASSSRGGREQFF
>TRBJ2-3|-|once|TRBV28
TGTGCCAGCAGTTTAGGCGGCGCAGATACGCAATATTTT
CASSLGGADTQYF